This T cell receptor (beta chain) was identified in a study of T cells in Graves' hyperthyroidism and ophthalmopathy. Points from the study as a whole: Expanded thyroid clonotypes (above 0.001) were mostly also found in blood. Stable hyperthyroidism was separated from ophthalmopathy by a model based on 13 V-J features.

RNA transcripts were the template for amplifying TCR beta CDR3 regions. HTBI primers were employed in a first-round RT-PCR of the TCR CDR3. TCRdb independently ran MiXCR on the multiplex PCR reads; one entry per CDR3 protein. Counted here are 150,000 to 200,000 distinct CDR3 sequences, 9.4% occurring once; the ten biggest clones make up roughly a fifth. This clonotype was recorded many times. Antigen: not known. Germline loops: CDR1 LGHDT, CDR2 YNNKEL (reference sequence). V lost 0 bases and J 1 base, leaving 6 bases between the germline ends. This CDR3 is 15 amino acids long. This TCR was recovered from a woman aged 18-30 years with Graves' hyperthyroidism that later progressed to Graves' ophthalmopathy. The chain recombines TRBV3-1 with TRBJ1-4; D is unresolved. The sequencing input was blood. In DNA form, the CDR3 reads TGTGCCAGCAGCCAAGAGGGAGAAACTAATGAAAAACTGTTTTTT. Translation gives CASSQEGETNEKLFF.